These T cell receptor beta chains were read from a single sample in a study of cytomegalovirus exposure and HLA in healthy donors. Data came from immunoSEQ multiplex PCR; TCRdb stores just in-frame clones and leaves some out. This table holds about 220,000 clones, about nine tenths found once. Sample: PBMCs. These receptors came from a woman aged 18-35 years in good health and CMV-seronegative. Both conserved end residues are part of each CDR3. Each record gives: J gene, V gene, clone size, D gene, CDR3 protein, CDR3 DNA. The D gene is left open where the match is weak. The listing skips clone size in some rows; elsewhere it reads once, few, many or a size class.

j_call: TRBJ1-2; v_call: TRBV5-4; clone_size: NA; d_call: NA; cdr3_aa: CASSSIQGNYGYTF; cdr3_nt: TGTGCCAGCAGCTCCATACAGGGTAACTATGGCTACACCTTC
j_call: TRBJ1-1; v_call: TRBV29-1; clone_size: NA; d_call: TRBD1; cdr3_aa: CSVRIGQGGSEAFF; cdr3_nt: TGCAGCGTGAGGATTGGACAGGGAGGGTCTGAAGCTTTCTTT
j_call: TRBJ2-7; v_call: TRBV5-6; clone_size: once; d_call: NA; cdr3_aa: CASSFAGGSYEQYF; cdr3_nt: TGTGCCAGCAGCTTCGCCGGTGGCTCCTACGAGCAGTACTTC
j_call: TRBJ2-1; v_call: TRBV5-1; clone_size: once; d_call: TRBD2; cdr3_aa: CASSSGRISGRANEQFF; cdr3_nt: TGCGCCAGCAGCTCTGGACGAATTAGCGGGAGGGCCAATGAGCAGTTCTTC
j_call: TRBJ2-6; v_call: TRBV5-4; clone_size: NA; d_call: NA; cdr3_aa: CASSLGGSGANVLTF; cdr3_nt: TGTGCCAGCAGCTTGGGCGGATCTGGGGCCAACGTCCTGACTTTC
j_call: TRBJ2-1; v_call: TRBV5-5; clone_size: NA; d_call: NA; cdr3_aa: CASSLLAGNNEQFF; cdr3_nt: TGTGCCAGCAGCTTATTGGCGGGAAACAATGAGCAGTTCTTC
j_call: TRBJ2-5; v_call: TRBV7-9; clone_size: NA; d_call: NA; cdr3_aa: CASSLSGLTETQYF; cdr3_nt: TGTGCCAGCAGCTTATCCGGACTTACGGAGACCCAGTACTTC
j_call: TRBJ1-2; v_call: TRBV27; clone_size: NA; d_call: NA; cdr3_aa: CASSSRVIGLTPSGYTF; cdr3_nt: TGTGCCAGCAGTTCCCGGGTGATAGGACTCACACCATCTGGCTACACCTTC
j_call: TRBJ2-1; v_call: TRBV2; clone_size: NA; d_call: NA; cdr3_aa: CASTGLGENEQFF; cdr3_nt: TGTGCCAGCACCGGACTCGGAGAAAATGAGCAGTTCTTC
j_call: TRBJ1-2; v_call: TRBV9; clone_size: NA; d_call: NA; cdr3_aa: CASSARTRDHGGYTF; cdr3_nt: TGTGCCAGCAGCGCGAGAACCCGGGATCACGGTGGCTACACCTTC
j_call: TRBJ2-5; v_call: TRBV6-5; clone_size: once; d_call: NA; cdr3_aa: CASSYSRPGETQYF; cdr3_nt: TGTGCCAGCAGTTACTCGAGGCCAGGGGAGACCCAGTACTTC
j_call: TRBJ2-6; v_call: TRBV5-1; clone_size: once; d_call: TRBD1; cdr3_aa: CASSPPLGRGYVGANVLTF; cdr3_nt: TGCGCCAGCAGCCCCCCCTTGGGCAGGGGGTATGTTGGGGCCAACGTCCTGACTTTC
j_call: TRBJ2-7; v_call: TRBV9; clone_size: NA; d_call: NA; cdr3_aa: CASGRGGSYEQYF; cdr3_nt: TGTGCCAGCGGACGGGGAGGCTCCTACGAGCAGTACTTC
j_call: TRBJ1-1; v_call: TRBV7-6; clone_size: NA; d_call: NA; cdr3_aa: CASSLWGGVSEAFF; cdr3_nt: TGTGCCAGCAGCTTATGGGGGGGAGTCTCTGAAGCTTTCTTT
j_call: TRBJ2-1; v_call: TRBV5-1; clone_size: once; d_call: TRBD2; cdr3_aa: CASGLAGGFNEQFF; cdr3_nt: TGCGCCAGCGGTCTAGCGGGGGGATTCAATGAGCAGTTCTTC
j_call: TRBJ2-7; v_call: TRBV5-6; clone_size: NA; d_call: TRBD2; cdr3_aa: CASSLTSGASYEQYF; cdr3_nt: TGTGCCAGCAGCTTGACTAGCGGGGCCTCCTACGAGCAGTACTTC
j_call: TRBJ1-4; v_call: TRBV2; clone_size: once; d_call: TRBD1; cdr3_aa: CASSDPRLGQGAGVNEKLFF; cdr3_nt: TGTGCCAGCAGTGATCCCAGATTAGGACAGGGGGCGGGGGTTAATGAAAAACTGTTTTTT
j_call: TRBJ1-2; v_call: TRBV2; clone_size: NA; d_call: NA; cdr3_aa: CASSTVRQANYGYTF; cdr3_nt: TGTGCCAGCAGCACTGTTAGACAGGCTAACTATGGCTACACCTTC
j_call: TRBJ2-7; v_call: TRBV7-6; clone_size: NA; d_call: NA; cdr3_aa: CASSPPPLGGSYEQYF; cdr3_nt: TGTGCCAGCAGTCCTCCACCCCTAGGGGGCTCCTACGAGCAGTACTTC
j_call: TRBJ1-4; v_call: TRBV30; clone_size: NA; d_call: NA; cdr3_aa: CATSRETTNEKLFF; cdr3_nt: TGTGCCACCTCACGGGAAACAACTAATGAAAAACTGTTTTTT
j_call: TRBJ2-7; v_call: TRBV5-1; clone_size: NA; d_call: TRBD2; cdr3_aa: CASSLVSGSSYEQYF; cdr3_nt: TGCGCCAGCAGCTTGGTCAGCGGGAGTTCCTACGAGCAGTACTTC
j_call: TRBJ2-7; v_call: TRBV30; clone_size: NA; d_call: TRBD1; cdr3_aa: CAWSVGRDRGYEQYF; cdr3_nt: TGTGCCTGGAGTGTCGGTCGGGACAGGGGCTACGAGCAGTACTTC
j_call: TRBJ2-2; v_call: TRBV7-3; clone_size: NA; d_call: NA; cdr3_aa: CASSLYRNTGELFF; cdr3_nt: TGTGCCAGCAGCTTATATCGGAACACCGGGGAGCTGTTTTTT
j_call: TRBJ2-7; v_call: TRBV2; clone_size: NA; d_call: TRBD1; cdr3_aa: CASSGGQGTSYEQYF; cdr3_nt: TGTGCCAGCAGTGGGGGACAGGGGACCTCCTACGAGCAGTACTTC
j_call: TRBJ2-7; v_call: TRBV27; clone_size: once; d_call: TRBD2; cdr3_aa: CASSPGGGRIYEQYF; cdr3_nt: TGTGCCAGCAGTCCCGGAGGCGGGAGAATCTACGAGCAGTACTTC
j_call: TRBJ2-7; v_call: TRBV6-6; clone_size: NA; d_call: TRBD2; cdr3_aa: CASSTTSGYEQYF; cdr3_nt: TGTGCCAGCAGTACCACTAGCGGCTACGAGCAGTACTTC
j_call: TRBJ2-1; v_call: TRBV5-6; clone_size: NA; d_call: TRBD2; cdr3_aa: CASSWESGRAGSEQFF; cdr3_nt: TGTGCCAGCAGTTGGGAAAGCGGGAGGGCCGGGAGTGAGCAGTTCTTC
j_call: TRBJ2-7; v_call: TRBV4-2; clone_size: NA; d_call: TRBD2; cdr3_aa: CASSLNSGREYEQYF; cdr3_nt: TGTGCCAGCAGCCTAAATAGCGGGAGGGAATACGAGCAGTACTTC
j_call: TRBJ2-1; v_call: TRBV7-3; clone_size: NA; d_call: NA; cdr3_aa: CASSRPGGTYNEQFF; cdr3_nt: TGTGCCAGCAGCCGCCCCGGGGGTACCTACAATGAGCAGTTCTTC
j_call: TRBJ1-1; v_call: TRBV7-9; clone_size: NA; d_call: NA; cdr3_aa: CASSLLQGKRVNKAFF; cdr3_nt: TGTGCCAGCAGCTTGTTGCAGGGGAAGCGTGTGAACAAAGCTTTCTTT
j_call: TRBJ2-3; v_call: TRBV27; clone_size: NA; d_call: TRBD2; cdr3_aa: CASSLSSGRVTDTQYF; cdr3_nt: TGTGCCAGCAGTCTTAGTAGCGGGAGGGTCACAGATACGCAGTATTTT
j_call: TRBJ2-5; v_call: TRBV5-1; clone_size: NA; d_call: TRBD1; cdr3_aa: CASRDSQETQYF; cdr3_nt: TGCGCCAGCCGGGACAGCCAAGAGACCCAGTACTTC
j_call: TRBJ1-2; v_call: TRBV6-1; clone_size: NA; d_call: NA; cdr3_aa: CASSAYRVGEVGGYTF; cdr3_nt: TGTGCCAGCAGTGCCTACAGGGTCGGTGAGGTTGGGGGCTACACCTTC
j_call: TRBJ2-2; v_call: TRBV10-3; clone_size: few; d_call: NA; cdr3_aa: CAITAGAGELFF; cdr3_nt: TGTGCCATCACCGCGGGCGCCGGGGAGCTGTTTTTT
j_call: TRBJ2-3; v_call: TRBV2; clone_size: NA; d_call: NA; cdr3_aa: CASFPLRRKRPYF; cdr3_nt: TGTGCCAGCTTCCCCCTTAGGCGAAAGCGACCTTATTTT
j_call: TRBJ2-2; v_call: TRBV28; clone_size: NA; d_call: NA; cdr3_aa: CASSVGGGTGELFF; cdr3_nt: TGTGCCAGCAGCGTGGGAGGGGGCACCGGGGAGCTGTTTTTT
j_call: TRBJ1-1; v_call: TRBV15; clone_size: NA; d_call: NA; cdr3_aa: CATSRDWETSF; cdr3_nt: TGTGCCACCAGCAGAGATTGGGAGACTAGTTTT
j_call: TRBJ1-1; v_call: TRBV2; clone_size: NA; d_call: NA; cdr3_aa: CASSEAQFREKSF; cdr3_nt: TGTGCCAGCAGTGAAGCCCAATTCAGGGAAAAGAGCTTT
j_call: TRBJ2-1; v_call: TRBV2; clone_size: NA; d_call: NA; cdr3_aa: CASHENNEQFF; cdr3_nt: TGTGCCAGCCATGAGAACAATGAGCAGTTCTTC
j_call: TRBJ2-2; v_call: TRBV5-1; clone_size: NA; d_call: NA; cdr3_aa: CASSLEGRHANTGELFF; cdr3_nt: TGCGCCAGCAGCTTGGAAGGGAGGCACGCGAACACCGGGGAGCTGTTTTTT
j_call: TRBJ1-1; v_call: TRBV5-1; clone_size: NA; d_call: NA; cdr3_aa: CASSPQGGPGAFF; cdr3_nt: TGCGCCAGCAGCCCCCAGGGAGGGCCGGGAGCTTTCTTT
j_call: TRBJ2-4; v_call: TRBV30; clone_size: NA; d_call: NA; cdr3_aa: CAWSHRRGDFTNIQYF; cdr3_nt: TGTGCCTGGAGCCACCGCAGGGGAGATTTTACAAACATTCAGTACTTC
j_call: TRBJ2-7; v_call: TRBV25-1; clone_size: NA; d_call: NA; cdr3_aa: CASSGGDLPSYEQYF; cdr3_nt: TGTGCCAGCAGTGGGGGGGACCTTCCCTCCTACGAGCAGTACTTC
j_call: TRBJ1-2; v_call: TRBV6-4; clone_size: NA; d_call: TRBD1; cdr3_aa: CASSVLAGGDPTF; cdr3_nt: TGTGCCAGCAGTGTGTTGGCAGGGGGTGACCCCACCTTC
j_call: TRBJ1-5; v_call: TRBV7-2; clone_size: NA; d_call: NA; cdr3_aa: CASSLPRQPQHF; cdr3_nt: TGTGCCAGCAGCTTACCCCGGCAGCCCCAGCATTTT
j_call: TRBJ2-3; v_call: TRBV6-5; clone_size: NA; d_call: TRBD2; cdr3_aa: CASSYQTSGNTDTQYF; cdr3_nt: TGTGCCAGCAGTTACCAGACTAGCGGGAACACAGATACGCAGTATTTT
j_call: TRBJ2-7; v_call: TRBV7-2; clone_size: NA; d_call: NA; cdr3_aa: CASSLAGVNEQYF; cdr3_nt: TGTGCCAGCAGCTTAGCAGGGGTAAACGAGCAGTACTTC
j_call: TRBJ2-7; v_call: TRBV5-5; clone_size: NA; d_call: NA; cdr3_aa: CASGLSANSYEQYF; cdr3_nt: TGTGCCAGCGGTTTAAGCGCTAACTCCTACGAGCAGTACTTC
j_call: TRBJ2-5; v_call: TRBV4-1; clone_size: NA; d_call: NA; cdr3_aa: CASSQLQGLETQYF; cdr3_nt: TGCGCCAGCAGCCAACTACAGGGTTTAGAGACCCAGTACTTC
j_call: TRBJ2-1; v_call: TRBV7-9; clone_size: NA; d_call: NA; cdr3_aa: CASSLSGGRRINEQFF; cdr3_nt: TGTGCCAGCAGCTTGAGTGGAGGGAGACGCATCAATGAGCAGTTCTTC
j_call: TRBJ1-5; v_call: TRBV2; clone_size: NA; d_call: TRBD1; cdr3_aa: CASRQGQGFGNQPQHF; cdr3_nt: TGTGCCAGCAGGCAGGGACAGGGTTTTGGCAATCAGCCCCAGCATTTT
j_call: TRBJ2-3; v_call: TRBV28; clone_size: NA; d_call: NA; cdr3_aa: CASSLATDTQYF; cdr3_nt: TGTGCCAGCAGTTTGGCCACAGATACGCAGTATTTT
j_call: TRBJ1-4; v_call: TRBV6-5; clone_size: NA; d_call: NA; cdr3_aa: CASRGRGTNEKLFF; cdr3_nt: TGTGCCAGCAGGGGCAGGGGAACTAATGAAAAACTGTTTTTT
j_call: TRBJ1-2; v_call: TRBV11-2; clone_size: NA; d_call: TRBD1; cdr3_aa: CASSRRDSQGYYGYTF; cdr3_nt: TGTGCCAGCAGCCGCCGGGACAGCCAGGGGTACTATGGCTACACCTTC
j_call: TRBJ2-7; v_call: TRBV11-2; clone_size: NA; d_call: NA; cdr3_aa: CASSSDWGPPYEQYF; cdr3_nt: TGTGCCAGCAGCTCAGACTGGGGGCCTCCCTACGAGCAGTACTTC
j_call: TRBJ2-7; v_call: TRBV6-5; clone_size: once; d_call: NA; cdr3_aa: CASSQGGSLSYEQYF; cdr3_nt: TGTGCCAGCAGCCAAGGGGGTTCCCTCTCCTACGAGCAGTACTTC
j_call: TRBJ2-2; v_call: TRBV27; clone_size: NA; d_call: NA; cdr3_aa: CASSYQGRRGGELFF; cdr3_nt: TGTGCCAGCAGTTATCAAGGGAGGAGGGGCGGGGAGCTGTTTTTT
j_call: TRBJ2-5; v_call: TRBV5-1; clone_size: NA; d_call: TRBD1; cdr3_aa: CASSLRQGVQETQYF; cdr3_nt: TGCGCCAGCAGCTTACGACAGGGAGTCCAAGAGACCCAGTACTTC